These T cell receptor beta chains were read from a single sample in a study of T cells after yellow fever vaccination. TCRdb passed the 5' RACE reads through MiXCR, listing each CDR3 protein once. Altogether approximately 250,000 distinct CDR3 sequences are present, 5.2% being singletons, with the ten largest covering approximately 3.5%. The material was CD4+ T cells sorted from PBMCs, obtained on the day of the yellow fever booster vaccination. The receptors derive from a young man who received the YFV17D yellow fever vaccine. Both conserved end residues are part of each CDR3. D genes are given only for firm matches. The size entry is marked missing in some rows and otherwise reads once, few, many or a size class.

d_call j_call v_call clone_size cdr3_nt cdr3_aa
TRBD1 TRBJ2-7 TRBV20-1 - TGCAGTGCTATACCTGGGACAGGGCGAGAGCAGTACTTC CSAIPGTGREQYF
- TRBJ2-7 TRBV9 - TGTGCCAGCAGCCCGAGCTCGCAGGGCCCTTACTACGAGCAGTACTTC CASSPSSQGPYYEQYF
- TRBJ1-4 TRBV7-9 few TGTGCCAGCAGCTTAGACAACGGCGTCGAAAAACTGTTTTTT CASSLDNGVEKLFF
TRBD1 TRBJ1-1 TRBV2 - TGTGCCAGCAGGGACCGAACAGGGGTCGATGAAGCTTTCTTT CASRDRTGVDEAFF
- TRBJ1-5 TRBV7-9 many TGTGCCAGCAGCTTAAGCAATCAGCCCCAGCATTTT CASSLSNQPQHF
TRBD1 TRBJ2-5 TRBV25-1 many TGTGCCAGCAGTCTAGGGGGCCATGGTGAGACCCAGTACTTC CASSLGGHGETQYF
- TRBJ2-1 TRBV5-5 many TGTGCCAGCAGCTTGGGTCCTGCCACCTACAATGAGCAGTTCTTC CASSLGPATYNEQFF
- TRBJ1-5 TRBV9 - TGTGCCAGCAGCGTAGGGGAAGGGAGCAATCAGCCCCAGCATTTT CASSVGEGSNQPQHF
- TRBJ1-5 TRBV6-5 few TGTGCCAGCAGTAGGGGGGGACAATCCAATCAGCCCCAGCATTTT CASSRGGQSNQPQHF
- TRBJ1-1 TRBV7-9 few TGTGCCAGCAGTCCAGGGGTGCAGCGAAGAGGAGCTTTCTTT CASSPGVQRRGAFF
TRBD2 TRBJ2-1 TRBV11-3 few TGTGCCAGCAGCTTAGGAGGCGGGGGGGGCCCAGGTGAGCAGTTCTTC CASSLGGGGGPGEQFF
TRBD2 TRBJ2-5 TRBV5-1 - TGCGCCAGCAGCTTCACCGGGGGGGAGACCCAGTACTTC CASSFTGGETQYF
- TRBJ1-1 TRBV6-5 few TGTGCCAGCAGTTACTCGATCAGGAACACTGAAGCTTTCTTT CASSYSIRNTEAFF
- TRBJ1-1 TRBV3-1 - TGTGCCAGCAGCCAAGGGGGGGGTTTGTCGGCTGAAGCTTTCTTT CASSQGGGLSAEAFF
TRBD1 TRBJ1-6 TRBV6-5 - TGTGCCAGCAGTTACTCCTACAGGGGACAGTCACCCCTCCACTTT CASSYSYRGQSPLHF
TRBD1 TRBJ1-1 TRBV5-1 - TGCGCCAGCAGCTTGGGGACAGGGGTGAACACTGAAGCTTTCTTT CASSLGTGVNTEAFF
- TRBJ1-6 TRBV6-1 - TGTGCCAGCAGTGAGAGTCAGAATTCACCCCTCCACTTT CASSESQNSPLHF
- TRBJ2-4 TRBV9 many TGTGCCAGCAGCGAACAGGCGGGCCAAGCCAAAAACATTCAGTACTTC CASSEQAGQAKNIQYF
- TRBJ2-4 TRBV20-1 many TGCAGTGCTTCGGAGAACCTAGCCAAAAACATTCAGTACTTC CSASENLAKNIQYF
TRBD1 TRBJ1-1 TRBV4-1 medium-sized TGCGCCAGCAGCCAACCGACAGGGGAGGATGAAGCTTTCTTT CASSQPTGEDEAFF
TRBD1 TRBJ1-1 TRBV18 many TGTGCCAGCTCACCAACAGGGGAGACTGAAGCTTTCTTT CASSPTGETEAFF
TRBD2 TRBJ2-1 TRBV20-1 few TGCAGTGCTCTAGAAGCGGGACTAGCGGGGGACTACAATGAGCAGTTCTTC CSALEAGLAGDYNEQFF
- TRBJ2-3 TRBV7-9 few TGTGCCAGTTCTCGAGATACGCAGTATTTT CASSRDTQYF
- TRBJ1-1 TRBV18 few TGTGCCAGCTCACCCGAGACAGGAAACCGTGAAGCTTTCTTT CASSPETGNREAFF
TRBD2 TRBJ2-1 TRBV7-2 - TGTGCCAGCAGCTCCCAGAGCGGGGGGGTCAACAATGAGCAGTTCTTC CASSSQSGGVNNEQFF
- TRBJ2-5 TRBV29-1 - TGCAGCTCTGTGGGGGTTGGGGAGACCCAGTACTTC CSSVGVGETQYF
TRBD1 TRBJ1-2 TRBV7-9 many TGTGCCAGCAGCTTTCCGGGACAGCTAGCGGCCGGCTACACCTTC CASSFPGQLAAGYTF
- TRBJ1-1 TRBV12-3/TRBV12-4 - TGTGCCAGCACCCAGGACCGGGGGGCTAGAGCTTTCTTT CASTQDRGARAFF
- TRBJ1-5 TRBV20-1 - TGCAGTGCAAGGACAGAGAGTGATCAGCCCCAGCATTTT CSARTESDQPQHF
TRBD1 TRBJ1-1 TRBV29-1 many TGCAGCGTTAGGACAGGGCCGAACACTGAAGCTTTCTTT CSVRTGPNTEAFF
TRBD2 TRBJ2-3 TRBV11-2 - TGTGCCAGCAGCGATCGACTAGCGGGGGCTAGCACAGATACGCAGTATTTT CASSDRLAGASTDTQYF
TRBD1 TRBJ1-1 TRBV18 many TGCGCCAGCAGCCCAGGACAGGGGAACACTGAAGCTTTCTTT CASSPGQGNTEAFF
TRBD2 TRBJ2-7 TRBV7-2 few TGTGCCAGCAGCTTATGGTCCAGCGGGGGGCCTTCACCCTACGAGCAGTACTTC CASSLWSSGGPSPYEQYF
- TRBJ2-3 TRBV6-1 - TGTGCCAGCAGTGGACCGACGGGGGGCGAGACAGATACGCAGTATTTT CASSGPTGGETDTQYF
TRBD2 TRBJ2-3 TRBV20-1 - TGCAGTGCCCATAGCGGGAACACAGATACGCAGTATTTT CSAHSGNTDTQYF
- TRBJ1-5 TRBV9 - TGTGCCAGCAGCGTGGGAGTCGGCAATCAGCCCCAGCATTTT CASSVGVGNQPQHF
- TRBJ1-2 TRBV7-2 - TGTGCCAGCAGCTTAAGGCGGCAAGAATATGGCTACACCTTC CASSLRRQEYGYTF
- TRBJ2-5 TRBV19 few TGTGCCAGTAGTATGGTTGCAGGTCCGGGAGAGACCCAGTACTTC CASSMVAGPGETQYF
TRBD2 TRBJ2-3 TRBV28 many TGTGCCACCGGGAGACTAGCGGGCACAGATACGCAGTATTTT CATGRLAGTDTQYF
TRBD2 TRBJ2-3 TRBV7-2 many TGTGCCAGCAGCCGGACTAGCGGGGGACTGGATACGCAGTATTTT CASSRTSGGLDTQYF
- TRBJ1-5 TRBV6-5 - TGTGCCAGCAACGACGGCAATCAGCCCCAGCATTTT CASNDGNQPQHF
TRBD2 TRBJ2-5 TRBV7-2 many TGTGCCAGCAGCTTCGGGACTAAAGAGACCCAGTACTTC CASSFGTKETQYF
- TRBJ1-5 TRBV30 few TGTGCCTGGAGTGTTCAGGGACAAAGACCCCAGCATTTT CAWSVQGQRPQHF
- TRBJ2-5 TRBV7-9 many TGTGCCAGCAGCCGCGCAGGGTTGGAGACCCAGTACTTC CASSRAGLETQYF
- TRBJ1-6 TRBV3-2 - TGTGCCAGCAGCCTTCACAGGGGAGTGAATAATTCACCCCTCCACTTT CASSLHRGVNNSPLHF
TRBD2 TRBJ2-3 TRBV29-1 - TGCAGCGTAGACCTCGGACTAGCAGTGACAGATACGCAGTATTTT CSVDLGLAVTDTQYF
- TRBJ1-5 TRBV19 few TGTGCCAGTAGTTTGGGTTTCAATCAGCCCCAGCATTTT CASSLGFNQPQHF
- TRBJ1-5 TRBV7-2 many TGTGCCAGCAGCTTTCGGGCGAATCAGCCCCAGCATTTT CASSFRANQPQHF